The entry below gives a single T cell receptor beta chain sequence along with its context. V was clipped by 5 bases and J by 0 bases, with 12 bases between them. Germline CDR1 and CDR2: SGHTA and FQGNSA. The CDR3 sequence is 15 residues long. These data come from a study of human T cells and chemical hapten exposure. TCRdb reprocessed the RACE reads via MiXCR and lists one record per CDR3 protein. This table holds around 92,000 distinct CDR3 sequences, 10% to 12% found once. Stated time point: pre-sensitization, week 0. Treatment defined: therapeutic diphenylcyclopropenone sensitization with weekly scalp DPC.

Specimen: whole blood, collected in connection with sensitization to the hapten diphenylcyclopropenone (DPC). The source of this sequence is a woman aged 55-69 years with alopecia areata. Some clones in this sample may be carry-over from other donors' samples. The chain joins TRBV7-2 to TRBJ2-3; D might be TRBD2 (7 bases). The CDR3 reads CASSPRGPSTDTQYF. The CDR3 bases are TGTGCCAGCAGCCCGCGGGGGCCAAGCACAGATACGCAGTATTTT.